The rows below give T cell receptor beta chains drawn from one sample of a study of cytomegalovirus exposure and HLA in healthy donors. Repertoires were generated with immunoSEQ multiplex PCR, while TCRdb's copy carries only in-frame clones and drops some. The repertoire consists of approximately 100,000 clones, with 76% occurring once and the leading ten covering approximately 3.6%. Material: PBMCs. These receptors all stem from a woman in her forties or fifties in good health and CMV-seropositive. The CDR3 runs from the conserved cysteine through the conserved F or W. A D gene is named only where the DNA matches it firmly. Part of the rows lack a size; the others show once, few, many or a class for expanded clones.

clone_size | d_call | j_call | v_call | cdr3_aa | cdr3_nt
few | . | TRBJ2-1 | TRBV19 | CASSIDRVGPYNEQFF | TGTGCCAGTAGTATAGATCGGGTAGGTCCCTACAATGAGCAGTTCTTC
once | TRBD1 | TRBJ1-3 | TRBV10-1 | CASSEMSNTPGQGNYGGNTIYF | TGCGCCAGCAGTGAGATGTCCAATACTCCGGGACAGGGTAATTATGGAGGAAACACCATATATTTT
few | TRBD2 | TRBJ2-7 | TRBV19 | CASSRASGAEQYF | TGTGCCAGTAGTAGGGCTAGCGGGGCCGAGCAGTACTTC
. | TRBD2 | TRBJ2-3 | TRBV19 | CASSRTSETDTQYF | TGTGCCAGTTCACGGACTAGCGAAACAGATACGCAGTATTTT
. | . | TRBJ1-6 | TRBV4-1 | CASSQVGGNSPLHF | TGCGCCAGCAGCCAAGTGGGAGGCAATTCACCCCTCCACTTT
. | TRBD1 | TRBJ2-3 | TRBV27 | CASSLYRRGTKGATDTQYF | TGTGCCAGCAGTTTATATCGCCGGGGAACCAAGGGGGCGACAGATACGCAGTATTTT
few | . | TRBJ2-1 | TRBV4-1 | CASSQEGYVEQFF | TGCGCCAGCAGCCAAGAGGGCTACGTTGAGCAGTTCTTC
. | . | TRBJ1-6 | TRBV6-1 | CASSEIRGSGFRDSPLHF | TGTGCCAGCAGTGAAATTCGGGGGTCAGGATTCCGAGATTCACCCCTCCACTTT
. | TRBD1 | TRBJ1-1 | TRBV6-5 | CASSYSTGAEAFF | TGTGCCAGCAGTTACTCTACAGGGGCTGAAGCTTTCTTT
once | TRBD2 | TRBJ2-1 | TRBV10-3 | CAISEPLAIIGGYNEQFF | TGTGCCATCAGTGAACCACTAGCGATAATTGGCGGGTACAATGAGCAGTTCTTC
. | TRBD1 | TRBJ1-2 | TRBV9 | CASSEQGGNYGYTF | TGTGCCAGCAGCGAACAGGGGGGTAACTATGGCTACACCTTC
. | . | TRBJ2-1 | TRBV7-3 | CASSETSSTHNEQFF | TGTGCCAGCAGCGAAACTAGCTCTACCCACAATGAGCAGTTCTTC
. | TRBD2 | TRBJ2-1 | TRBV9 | CASTRGASGVYNEQFF | TGTGCCAGCACTAGGGGGGCTAGCGGGGTATACAATGAGCAGTTCTTC
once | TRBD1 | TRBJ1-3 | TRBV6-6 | CASRPGQGSGNTIYF | TGTGCCAGCAGGCCGGGACAGGGCTCTGGAAACACCATATATTTT
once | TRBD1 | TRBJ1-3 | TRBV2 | CASSENPGTGGNTIYF | TGTGCCAGCAGTGAAAACCCCGGGACAGGGGGGAACACCATATATTTT
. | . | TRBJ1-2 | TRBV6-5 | CASNPGIQFHYGYTF | TGTGCCAGCAACCCTGGAATACAGTTCCACTATGGCTACACCTTC
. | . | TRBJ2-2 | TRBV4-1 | CASSRAQELFF | TGCGCCAGCAGCCGGGCACAGGAGCTGTTTTTT
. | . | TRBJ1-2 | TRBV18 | CASSPVGQDYGYTF | TGTGCCAGCTCACCAGTAGGTCAGGACTATGGCTACACCTTC
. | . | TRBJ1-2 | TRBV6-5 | CGVREMGNDGYTF | TGTGGGGTCAGGGAAATGGGCAATGATGGCTACACCTTC
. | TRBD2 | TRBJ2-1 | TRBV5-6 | CASSLGLEGSGDSFF | TGTGCCAGCAGCTTGGGGCTCGAAGGTAGCGGGGATTCGTTCTTC